Below are 22 T cell receptor beta chains sequenced from a single sample in a study of blood T cells in healthy people across ages. The authors ran a second PCR of roughly 6 to 12 cycles using a sample-barcoded 5' primer and a J-beta primer mix. TCRdb re-called the 5' RACE reads with MiXCR, one entry per CDR3 protein. The data hold 1,500,000 or so distinct CDR3 sequences, with approximately 60% observed a single time. Sequencing was performed on blood. The receptor source for this set is a man between 18 and 29 years old in good health.

This clonotype has only a few counts. This chain joins TRBV29-1 and TRBJ1-2; the D gene is possibly TRBD1 (6 bases). Germline CDR1 reads SQVTM; CDR2 reads ANQGSEA. V was trimmed by 3 bases and J by 4 bases, leaving 12 bases between them. This CDR3 region has 13 residues. The CDR3: CSVDPTGLYGYTF. Here the CDR3 DNA reads TGCAGCGTTGACCCGACAGGCCTCTATGGCTACACCTTC.

This sequence joins TRBV10-3 and TRBJ2-1; 8 bases are shared with TRBD1. CDR3 length equals 15 residues. Germline CDR1 reads ENHRY; CDR2 reads SYGVKD. V shed 11 bases, J shed 2 bases, and the junction held 11 bases outside the gene matches. CDR3: CASRRGTGAYNEQFF. DNA for the CDR3: TGTGCCTCCCGCCGGGGGACAGGTGCCTACAATGAGCAGTTCTTC.

CDR3 sequence (DNA): TGCGCCAGCAGCCAAGATGGGGCGCAATACAATGAGCAGTTCTTC. Amino acid sequence: CASSQDGAQYNEQFF. The chain combines TRBV4-3 with TRBJ2-1; D is perhaps TRBD1 (5 bases). V gave up 0 bases and J gave up 4 bases, with 10 bases separating them. This CDR3 is 15 amino acids long. Germline CDR1 LGHNA, CDR2 YSLEER.

This chain joins TRBV2 and TRBJ2-1; the D is unclear. Germline values: CDR1 SNHLY, CDR2 FYNNEI. Trimming pared 1 base from V and 7 bases from J, leaving 11 bases between. The CDR3 totals 14 residues. The CDR3 DNA reads as TGTGCCAGCAGTGAAGGCGACTCCTGGAATGAGCAGTTCTTC. Translation: CASSEGDSWNEQFF.

The rearrangement links TRBV7-9 to TRBJ2-3, with TRBD1 matching over 7 bases. Germline V CDR1 and CDR2: SEHNR, FQNEAQ (reference sequence). The length of the CDR3 is 16 residues. The J segment lost 2 bases and the V segment lost 5 bases, leaving 10 bases of the junction unmatched. CDR3 DNA sequence: TGTGCCAGCAGCCCCCAGGGGACAGCACACACAGATACGCAGTATTTT. Translated: CASSPQGTAHTDTQYF.

V and J are TRBV5-5 and TRBJ2-5; perhaps TRBD2 as D (5 bases). V shed 4 bases and J shed 5 bases, with 21 bases lying between them. The germline CDR1 and CDR2 sequences are SGHKS and YYEKEE (reference sequence). The CDR3 has 16 amino acids. CDR3 loop: CASSEGGSNIRETQYF. In nucleotides, the CDR3 is TGTGCCAGCAGCGAGGGCGGTTCTAACATTCGGGAGACCCAGTACTTC.

With respect to this clonotype: With a much larger clone just one base away, this may be a read error. The chain uses TRBV28 and TRBJ1-2; the D gene is possibly TRBD1 (6 bases). CDR3 length: 11 residues. Germline CDR1 reads MDHEN; CDR2 reads SYDVKM. This CDR3 reads CASGQNYGYNF. The CDR3 nucleotides are TGTGCCAGCGGACAGAACTATGGCTACAACTTC.

This clonotype has more than one count but fewer than ten. The chain joins TRBV29-1 to TRBJ2-1, with TRBD2 as a possible D gene (6 bases). The CDR3 contains 16 residues. Germline V gene sequence: CDR1 SQVTM, CDR2 ANQGSEA. Trimming stripped 4 bases from V and 5 bases from J, with 21 bases between. The CDR3 sequence is CSVVVRGPTGDNEQFF. CDR3 coding DNA: TGCAGCGTTGTGGTTAGGGGCCCCACGGGAGACAATGAGCAGTTCTTC.

This CDR3 is CATSPGTWDEQFF. The CDR3 DNA reads TGTGCCACCAGCCCCGGGACATGGGATGAGCAGTTCTTC. The chain joins TRBV15 to TRBJ2-1; maybe TRBD1 (6 bases). Germline V gene sequence: CDR1 LNHNV, CDR2 YYDKDF (reference sequence). The CDR3 loop spans 13 amino acids. Trimming shortened V by 5 bases and J by 8 bases, and 13 bases separated the two germline ends.

The sample holds one count of this clonotype. The CDR3 DNA is TGTGCCAGCAGGGGTGCCGACCAACCCTACAATGAGCAGTTCTTC. This encodes CASRGADQPYNEQFF. The chain is built from TRBV9 and TRBJ2-1; D is unresolved. The CDR3 contains 15 residues. Germline values: CDR1 SGDLS, CDR2 YYNGEE. V was clipped by 5 bases and J by 2 bases, with 14 bases between them. Based on the CDR3 plus reference TRBV9 and TRBJ2-1, the full variable domain is DSGVTQTPKHLITATGQRVTLRCSPRSGDLSVYWYQQSLDQGLQFLIQYYNGEERAKGNILERFSAQQFPDLHSELNLSSLELGDSALYFCASRGADQPYNEQFFGPGTRLTVL.

V and J are TRBV2 and TRBJ2-2, with D perhaps matching TRBD2 (5 bases). Germline-derived CDR1 and CDR2 are SNHLY and FYNNEI. The CDR3 runs 15 residues. V was cut by 4 bases and J by 0 bases, with 9 bases left in between. In DNA, the CDR3 is TGTGCCAGCAGTGTAGAGCGGTCGAACACCGGGGAGCTGTTTTTT. As protein: CASSVERSNTGELFF.

As regards this clonotype: Germline and junction disagree at one end, which may indicate a read error. This sequence joins TRBV6-5 and TRBJ2-7; 7 bases fit TRBD1. This CDR3 is 16 amino acids long. Looked up from germline, CDR1 is MNHEY and CDR2 is SVGAGI. The CDR3: CASSNSPGQSVVEQYF. In DNA, the CDR3 is TGTGCCAGCAGTAACTCCCCGGGACAGTCGGTTGTCGAGCAGTACTTC.

The rearrangement uses TRBV3-1 and TRBJ1-5, with 11 positions matching TRBD1. Per germline, CDR1 LGHDT and CDR2 YNNKEL (reference sequence). This CDR3 region has 17 residues. With 5 bases clipped from V and 4 bases from J, the junction kept 10 bases outside the gene matches. This CDR3 reads CASSSNKGTGGNQPQHF. CDR3 DNA sequence: TGTGCCAGCAGCTCCAATAAAGGGACAGGGGGGAATCAGCCCCAGCATTTT.

The V gene is TRBV20-1, the J gene TRBJ2-7; 7 bases line up with TRBD1. The CDR3 runs 13 residues. V dropped 0 bases and J dropped 9; count of bases not matched to a gene: 8. Germline CDR1 DFQATT, CDR2 SNEGSKA (reference sequence). Here the CDR3 reads CSARDQGEPVQYF. The DNA for the CDR3 is TGCAGTGCTAGAGATCAGGGGGAACCGGTGCAGTACTTC.

The chain combines TRBV7-2 with TRBJ1-4, with a possible D match to TRBD1 (6 bases). The V and J ends lost 2 bases and 7 bases respectively, with 11 bases between them. The CDR3 sequence is 14 residues long. The germline V gene has CDR1 SGHTA and CDR2 FQGNSA. The DNA of the CDR3 is TGTGCCAGCAGCTTACTAGGGGGAGGTGAAAAACTGTTTTTT. This encodes CASSLLGGGEKLFF.

This clonotype was seen only once. The rearrangement joins TRBV28 to TRBJ2-5; 10 nucleotides match TRBD1. TRBJ2-7 matches the DNA end more closely, so the J call is doubtful. This CDR3 region has 15 residues. Germline values: CDR1 MDHEN, CDR2 SYDVKM. This CDR3 is CASSSSGTGVHEQYF. The CDR3 nucleotides read TGTGCCAGCAGCTCCTCCGGGACAGGGGTCCACGAGCAGTACTTC.

The chain links TRBV12-3 or TRBV12-4 to TRBJ1-2; 9 bases map to TRBD1. The J segment lost 7 bases and the V segment lost 6 bases, leaving 9 bases of the junction unmatched. CDR3 length: 14 amino acids. Here the CDR3 DNA reads TGTGCCAGCAGACACCGGGACAGGGCGGTTGGCTACACCTTC. Translating it yields CASRHRDRAVGYTF.

For the CDR3, the DNA is TGTGCCAGCAGCTCCCGGGACAGGGTGTTAAACGAGCAGTACTTC. Translated, it gives CASSSRDRVLNEQYF. The chain has TRBV7-9 and TRBJ2-7; 9 bases align to TRBD1. The CDR3 is 15 residues long. Germline CDR1 and CDR2: SEHNR and FQNEAQ (reference sequence). The J segment lost 5 bases and the V segment lost 4 bases, leaving 9 bases of the junction unmatched.

This clonotype was counted between two and nine times. The rearrangement joins TRBV5-1 to TRBJ2-7; TRBD2 matches at 8 bases. The CDR3 has 16 residues. J lost 1 base, V lost 0 bases, and 6 bases had no gene match. Germline CDR1 reads SGHRS; CDR2 reads YFSETQ. In DNA form, the CDR3 reads TGCGCCAGCAGCTTGGAGGCGGGAGGCGGTTCCTACGAGCAGTACTTC. Residues: CASSLEAGGGSYEQYF.

The CDR3 sequence: CSAEGDRGYNEQFF. The DNA of the CDR3 is TGCAGCGCCGAGGGGGACAGGGGGTACAATGAGCAGTTCTTC. This chain uses TRBV29-1 with TRBJ2-1; 11 positions match TRBD1. J lost 4 bases, V lost 7 bases, and 6 bases had no gene match. Germline V lookup: CDR1 SQVTM, CDR2 ANQGSEA. This CDR3 comprises 14 residues.

The chain couples TRBV25-1 to TRBJ1-1; a weak D match, TRBD1 (5 bases). Trimming stripped 2 bases from V and 2 bases from J, with 18 bases between. Germline CDR1 and CDR2: MGHDK and SYGVNS. The CDR3 spans 17 residues. This chain's CDR3 is CASSEMIGRGPNTEAFF. The CDR3 bases are TGTGCCAGCAGTGAAATGATTGGAAGGGGACCAAACACTGAAGCTTTCTTT.

The chain links TRBV24-1 to TRBJ2-2; 9 nucleotides agree with TRBD1. The junction had 6 bases not matched to a gene; V was cut back by 7 bases and J by 4 bases. The CDR3 spans 15 residues. The germline V gene encodes CDR1 KGHDR and CDR2 SFDVKD. Here the CDR3 DNA reads TGTGCCACCAGCCCGGGACAGGGCGCCACCGGGGAGCTGTTTTTT. It is translated as CATSPGQGATGELFF.